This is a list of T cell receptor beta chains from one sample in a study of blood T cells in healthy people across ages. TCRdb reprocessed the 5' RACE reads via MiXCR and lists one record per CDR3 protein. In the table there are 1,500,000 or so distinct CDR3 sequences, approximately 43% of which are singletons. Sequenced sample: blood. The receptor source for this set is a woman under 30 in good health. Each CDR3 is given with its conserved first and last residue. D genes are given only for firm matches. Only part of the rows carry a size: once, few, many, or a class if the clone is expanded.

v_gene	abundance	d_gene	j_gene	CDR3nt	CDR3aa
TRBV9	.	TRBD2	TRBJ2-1	TGTGCCAGCAGCGTAGTCCTTAGCGGGGAGCAGTTCTTC	CASSVVLSGEQFF
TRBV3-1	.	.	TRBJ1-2	TGTGCCAGCAGCCCCGGTCTAGACAGGAACTATGGCTACACCTTC	CASSPGLDRNYGYTF
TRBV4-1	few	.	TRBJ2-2	TGCGCCAGCAGCCAAGAAGGTGTGGCCGGGGAGCTGTTTTTT	CASSQEGVAGELFF
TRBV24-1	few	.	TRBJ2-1	TGTGCCACCAGTGAGTTCCGGGACCCGCCCTACAATGAGCAGTTCTTC	CATSEFRDPPYNEQFF
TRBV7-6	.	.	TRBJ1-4	TGTGCCAGCAGCTTTGCGGACAGCGGTGAAAAACTGTTTTTT	CASSFADSGEKLFF
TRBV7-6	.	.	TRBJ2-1	TGTGCCAGCAGCTTAGGGTTGGACCGGGAGCAGTTCTTC	CASSLGLDREQFF
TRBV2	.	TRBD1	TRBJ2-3	TGTGCCAGCATAAAGGGACAGAGCACAGATACGCAGTATTTT	CASIKGQSTDTQYF
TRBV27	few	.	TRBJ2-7	TGTGCCAGCAGTTTCGGAGACGGAACCTACGAGCAGTACTTC	CASSFGDGTYEQYF
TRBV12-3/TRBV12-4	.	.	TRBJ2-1	TGTGTCAGCAGCAGACAGATGAGCTCCTACAATGAGCAGTTCTTC	CVSSRQMSSYNEQFF
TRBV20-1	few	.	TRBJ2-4	TGCAGTGCTGAGAGGCTGGCCAAAAACATTCAGTACTTC	CSAERLAKNIQYF
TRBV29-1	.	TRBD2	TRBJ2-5	TGCAGCGTCGAAAAGGGGACTAGCGGAGCTCAAGAGACCCAGTACTTC	CSVEKGTSGAQETQYF
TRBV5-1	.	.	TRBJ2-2	TGCGCCAGCAGCCCCATAAGCGTCCCTTCCTCCGGGGAGCTGTTTTTT	CASSPISVPSSGELFF
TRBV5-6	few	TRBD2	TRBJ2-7	TGTGCCAGCAGCGGGATCGGGACTAGCTCCTACGAGCAGTACTTC	CASSGIGTSSYEQYF